The 22 T cell receptor beta chains given below trace back to one sample, sequenced in a study of blood T cell repertoires in COVID-19. Clones were read by immunoSEQ multiplex PCR, and TCRdb kept only the in-frame ones, dropping some. The sample has roughly 140,000 clones, about 85% seen once. The source material was peripheral blood. The receptor set was obtained from a woman aged 55-69 years with active or convalescent COVID-19.

The rearrangement links TRBV6-2 or TRBV6-3 to TRBJ2-1, with D tentatively TRBD2 (6 bases). V lost 2 bases and J lost 2, with 10 bases in between. The CDR3 runs 15 residues. The germline V gene encodes CDR1 MNHEY and CDR2 SVGEGT. CDR3 DNA: TGTGCCAGCAGTTACCAGGGAGGCGCCTACAATGAGCAGTTCTTC. It specifies CASSYQGGAYNEQFF.

The chain recombines TRBV2 with TRBJ2-2, with TRBD1 matching 9 bases. Germline V gene data show CDR1 as SNHLY and CDR2 as FYNNEI. CDR3 length equals 15 residues. V shed 5 bases, J shed 2 bases, and the junction held 3 bases outside the gene matches. CDR3 loop: CASSRDRVNTGELFF. As DNA, the CDR3 is TGTGCCAGCAGTCGGGACAGGGTTAACACCGGGGAGCTGTTTTTT.

This rearrangement joins TRBV29-1 to TRBJ2-4, with 7 bases matching TRBD2. The germline V gene has CDR1 SQVTM and CDR2 ANQGSEA. The CDR3 is 11 residues long. V lost 6 bases and J lost 10; bases outside the gene matches: 6. Written as DNA, the CDR3 is TGCAGCGTAGTCCTCGGGGGGATTCAGTACTTC. Translation gives CSVVLGGIQYF.

The gene calls are TRBV10-3 and TRBJ1-2; 7 nucleotides line up with TRBD1. Per germline, CDR1 ENHRY and CDR2 SYGVKD. This CDR3 spans 14 amino acids. Trimming cost V 4 bases and J 2 bases; bases outside gene matches: 4. Written as DNA, the CDR3 is TGTGCCATCAGTGGGACAGGTGTGAACTATGGCTACACCTTC. Encoded protein: CAISGTGVNYGYTF.

This sequence joins TRBV19 and TRBJ2-2; 7 bases map to TRBD1. Germline loops: CDR1 LNHDA, CDR2 SQIVND (reference sequence). The length of the CDR3 is 15 residues. V lost 8 bases to trimming and J lost 9 bases; unmatched junction nucleotides: 15. This CDR3 is CASHSQQGLLRELFF. Written as DNA, the CDR3 is TGTGCCAGTCACAGTCAACAGGGGCTCCTAAGGGAGCTGTTTTTT.

This clone was seen a few times. The rearrangement joins TRBV24-1 to TRBJ1-6; no clear D. This CDR3 has 23 residues. V lost 0 bases and J lost 0, with 26 bases in between. The germline V gene encodes CDR1 KGHDR and CDR2 SFDVKD. DNA for the CDR3: TGTGCCACCAGTGATTTGCACCGGGATCAAAAAAGCCTGATGAGCTCCTATAATTCACCCCTCCACTTT. This encodes CATSDLHRDQKSLMSSYNSPLHF.

V usage is TRBV18 and J usage is TRBJ1-1; the D gene is possibly TRBD1 (6 bases). Germline V CDR1 and CDR2: KGHSH, LQKENI. V dropped 2 bases and J dropped 0 bases, with 10 bases sitting between them. The CDR3 consists of 15 residues. The CDR3 here is CASSPGRDMNTEAFF. The CDR3 nucleotides are TGTGCCAGCTCACCAGGACGGGACATGAACACTGAAGCTTTCTTT.

The chain recombines TRBV7-8 with TRBJ2-5, with TRBD1 matching over 8 bases. The CDR3 runs to 15 residues. The V gene's germline CDR1 is SGHVS and CDR2 FQNEAQ. V shed 4 bases and J 2 bases; nucleotides not matched to a gene: 6. The CDR3 reads CASSSGTGLQETQYF. The CDR3 region has the DNA TGTGCCAGCAGCTCAGGGACAGGCCTACAAGAGACCCAGTACTTC. Drawing the rest from reference TRBV7-8 and TRBJ2-5, the complete variable domain is GAGVSQSPRYKVAKRGQDVALRCDPISGHVSLFWYQQALGQGPEFLTYFQNEAQLDKSGLPSDRFFAERPEGSVSTLKIQRTQQEDSAVYLCASSSGTGLQETQYFGPGTRLLVL.

The V and J genes are TRBV7-2 and TRBJ2-1; possibly TRBD2 for D (6 bases). V dropped 4 bases and J dropped 6 bases, with 19 bases sitting between them. Germline values: CDR1 SGHTA, CDR2 FQGNSA. The CDR3 sequence is 16 residues long. The CDR3 region is CASSYSTSRSSNEQFF. DNA for the CDR3: TGTGCCAGCAGCTATTCTACTAGCCGTTCATCCAATGAGCAGTTCTTC. Full variable domain (outside the CDR3, taken from reference TRBV7-2 and TRBJ2-1): GAGVSQSPSNKVTEKGKDVELRCDPISGHTALYWYRQSLGQGLEFLIYFQGNSAPDKSGLPSDRFSAERTGGSVSTLTIQRTQQEDSAVYLCASSYSTSRSSNEQFFGPGTRLTVL.

The J gene is TRBJ1-6, the V gene TRBV6-6; D gene uncertain. V was shortened by 4 bases and J by 8 bases, with 15 bases between the two germline ends. CDR1 is MNHNY, CDR2 SVGAGI, per germline (reference sequence). The CDR3 runs 15 residues. The CDR3: CASSLREGWDSPLHF. CDR3 nucleotides: TGTGCCAGCAGTTTACGCGAGGGTTGGGATTCACCCCTCCACTTT.

The chain combines TRBV6-4 with TRBJ1-1; possibly TRBD1 for D (6 bases). The CDR3 length is 14 residues. The V end lost 5 bases, the J end lost 3 bases, and 13 bases lay between the germline ends. Germline CDR1 is MRHNA and CDR2 is SNTAGT. CDR3 sequence reads: CASSLRPGDTEAFF. The CDR3 DNA follows: TGTGCCAGCAGTCTCCGGCCAGGGGACACTGAAGCTTTCTTT.

The chain carries TRBV3-1 (or the pseudogene TRBV3-2) and TRBJ1-2; 8 bases match TRBD1. V lost 3 bases to trimming and J lost 4 bases; unmatched junction nucleotides: 13. The CDR3 sequence is 17 residues long. Germline values: CDR1 LGHDT, CDR2 YNNKEL (reference sequence). The CDR3 region is CASSQNRGWGGSYGYTF. The DNA for the CDR3 is TGTGCCAGCAGCCAGAACAGGGGGTGGGGAGGGTCCTATGGCTACACCTTC.

The chain recombines TRBV2 with TRBJ1-2, with TRBD1 matching 7 bases. The germline V gene encodes CDR1 SNHLY and CDR2 FYNNEI. CDR3 size: 12 residues. With V trimmed by 5 bases and J by 4 bases, 1 base remained unmatched. The CDR3 nucleotides are TGTGCCAGCAGTAGGACAGGCTATGGCTACACCTTC. Amino acids: CASSRTGYGYTF. The full variable domain, its missing parts supplied by reference TRBV2 and TRBJ1-2, is EPEVTQTPSHQVTQMGQEVILRCVPISNHLYFYWYRQILGQKVEFLVSFYNNEISEKSEIFDDQFSVERPDGSNFTLKIRSTKLEDSAMYFCASSRTGYGYTFGSGTRLTVV.

This rearrangement joins TRBV7-8 to TRBJ1-5; D gene ambiguous. V was pared by 1 base and J by 6 bases, with 10 bases between. Looked up from germline, CDR1 is SGHVS and CDR2 is FQNEAQ. There are 14 residues in the CDR3. CDR3 sequence reads: CASSLDRGLQPQHF. CDR3 nucleotides: TGTGCCAGCAGCTTAGATCGAGGGCTTCAGCCCCAGCATTTT.

The V and J genes are TRBV12-5 and TRBJ1-2; 7 bases line up with TRBD1. Germline trimming cut 2 bases from V and 4 bases from J; bases unmatched to any gene: 7. Looked up from germline, CDR1 is LGHNT and CDR2 is FRNRAP. This CDR3 comprises 15 residues. CDR3 nucleotide sequence: TGTGCTAGTGGTTTGCCGACAGGGTTGGCCTATGGCTACACCTTC. Translated: CASGLPTGLAYGYTF.

The rearrangement uses TRBV5-4 and TRBJ1-1; D remains unclear. Germline loops: CDR1 SGHNT, CDR2 YYREEE (reference sequence). The ends were cut back, 2 bases at V and 0 bases at J, with 8 bases in the middle. CDR3 length equals 14 residues. The CDR3 sequence: CASSFPGMNTEAFF. As DNA, the CDR3 is TGTGCCAGCAGCTTTCCGGGGATGAACACTGAAGCTTTCTTT.

The V call is TRBV2, the J call TRBJ2-7, with 7 bases that match TRBD2. The CDR3 runs 12 residues. Germline-derived CDR1 and CDR2 are SNHLY and FYNNEI. V shed 11 bases, J shed 2 bases, and the junction held 6 bases outside the gene matches. For the CDR3, the DNA is TGTGCCTCGGGGGGTTCTCCCTACGAGCAGTACTTC. This encodes CASGGSPYEQYF.

The chain carries TRBV6-1 and TRBJ2-7, with D uncertain. The germline V gene has CDR1 MNHNS and CDR2 SASEGT. With 2 bases removed from V and 6 bases from J, the gap between germline ends came to 11 bases. The CDR3 has 13 residues. DNA for the CDR3: TGTGCCAGCAGTGAACAGTCTCTTGGCGAGCAGTACTTC. Its protein is CASSEQSLGEQYF.

The rearrangement joins TRBV5-1 to TRBJ2-6, with a tentative D call TRBD1 (5 bases). Per germline, CDR1 SGHRS and CDR2 YFSETQ. CDR3 length: 15 amino acids. The V gene lost 5 bases and the J gene lost 0 bases, with 9 bases spanning the gap. This CDR3 is CASSDTGSGANVLTF. As DNA, the CDR3 is TGCGCCAGCAGTGACACAGGCTCTGGGGCCAACGTCCTGACTTTC.

The gene calls are TRBV10-2 and TRBJ2-3; 14 bases are a match to TRBD2. The CDR3 contains 16 residues. Trimming at V came to 4 bases and at J to 6 bases, leaving 6 bases not matched to a gene. Germline V gene sequence: CDR1 WSHSY, CDR2 SAAADI. CDR3 amino acids: CASSVPGLAGADTQYF. The CDR3 nucleotides read TGCGCCAGCAGTGTTCCGGGACTAGCGGGGGCTGATACGCAGTATTTT.

The rearrangement links TRBV2 to TRBJ1-3, with unresolved D. This CDR3 spans 14 amino acids. Trimming left V 9 bases short and J 3 bases short, with 15 bases between. Germline V gene lookup returns CDR1 SNHLY and CDR2 FYNNEI. The CDR3 nucleotides are TGTGCCAGTATCCACCCCCGACATGGAAACACCATATATTTT. Its protein is CASIHPRHGNTIYF.

The chain uses TRBV9 and TRBJ2-5, with TRBD2 identical over 12 bases. After removal of 3 bases from V and 3 bases from J, the junction contained 0 bases not matched to a gene. CDR1 is SGDLS, CDR2 YYNGEE, per germline. CDR3 size: 14 residues. This CDR3 reads CASSGLAGEETQYF. DNA of the CDR3: TGTGCCAGCAGCGGACTAGCGGGGGAAGAGACCCAGTACTTC.